The present T cell receptor beta chain was sequenced within a study of spatial heterogeneity in lung cancer (dated by TCRdb to about 2019). For the study in its entirety: Beta-chain transcripts were consistently detected in greater numbers than alpha-chain transcripts, which likely reflects a higher abundance of beta-chain transcripts. In the raw uncorrected reads, each unique combination of TCR and UMI appeared more than ten times on average. In non-small cell lung cancer, the study made a quantitative comparison of TCR alpha and beta repertoires among multiple tumor regions, matched nontumor lung and blood. Nonsynonymous mutation counts, determined by whole-exome sequencing of tumor tissue, were related to TCR repertoire features. At surgery, hundreds of tumor regions, roughly 63 matched nontumor lung samples and 45 to 60 PBMC samples were TCR-sequenced for both alpha and beta chains.

The protocol used for the library was 5' RACE. Sequencing relied on a NextSeq 500. In the TCR library protocol, a unique molecular identifier was attached to each TCR cDNA molecule so that PCR and sequencing errors could be corrected. The authors processed their data as follows. TCR identification, UMI-based error correction and CDR3 extraction were performed with Decombinator tools. TCRs above a frequency of 2 per 1,000, corresponding to the top 1% of the tumor frequency distribution, were defined as expanded. Each repertoire was subsampled 100 times to 5,000 TCRs, after which Renyi diversity was computed with the R vegan package. CDR3 similarity networks were built from amino acid triplet string-kernel similarity, with CDR3s being connected when pairwise similarity was above 0.82. Through fastp at Q25 and MiXCR, TCRdb rebuilt clones from the public reads, retaining in-frame beta chains. One record per CDR3 amino acid sequence lists the most common genes and DNA. V and J calls and clone size were set by TCRdb, not the authors. Within this sample are some 78,000 distinct CDR3 sequences, with 8% of them counted one time only. The top ten clonotypes cover about 6.8% of the sample.

Explained via the paper, the time point label denotes: sample taken at primary tumor resection. Samples were obtained from approximately 77 patients with early-stage, untreated non-small cell lung cancer from the lung TRACERx cohort. Without any cell sorting, TCR sequencing was performed on whole RNA extracted either from tumor and nontumor lung tissue or from cryopreserved PBMC samples. A patient was chosen for TCR sequencing only when enough RNA was available from at least two tumor regions. The germline V gene encodes CDR1 ENHRY and CDR2 SYGVKD. Trimmed from V: 10 bases; trimmed from J: 5 bases; junction bases lacking a gene match: 8. Spanning cysteine to phenylalanine, the CDR3 consists of 13 amino acids. The only DNA kept is the CDR3, 39 bases in frame from the first base. Overall study outcomes, separate from this receptor: Confirming at a functional level the hypothesis that regional TCRs recognize regional mutations was considered to require additional single-cell paired TCR alpha and beta sequencing. Ubiquitous expanded tumor TCRs showed up in blood more often at tumor resection than at routine follow-up.

The table lists this clonotype with a few counts. Its antigen is still unknown. Qualities for individual bases were not recorded, and no much larger clone is one base off. This receptor was identified in a male donor with early-stage non-small cell lung cancer. This sequence uses TRBV10-3 and TRBJ2-5; 9 central nucleotides agree with TRBD2. Source: PBMCs, taken at surgery. The bases are TGTGCCACCGTTGCTAGCGGGACGGAGACCCAGTACTTC. Translated, this is CATVASGTETQYF.